The following is a T cell receptor (beta chain) sequence with its context. One Seattle source followed patients from active infection through their disease course. This sample stems from a study of blood T cell repertoires in COVID-19. As for the study in general: COVID-19 samples from acute and convalescent phases originated in the United States, Italy and Spain. From T cells, B-cell-depleted T cells, or PBMCs came the material, which was cDNA or gDNA.

In the original processing: Reference gene primers were amplified, and this amplification served to estimate nucleated cell counts. Sequencing used immunoSEQ multiplex PCR; TCRdb keeps in-frame clones, though not all of them. V and J calls and clone size are given by that table; D and trimming were obtained from the DNA. The sample lists 150,000 or so clones; around 82% were seen once. With 6 bases removed from V and 1 base from J, the gap between germline ends came to 17 bases. This CDR3 has 16 residues. Germline V CDR1 and CDR2: LNHDA, SQIVND (reference sequence). This receptor was taken from a woman aged 35 to 49 with COVID-19, enrolled during active disease. The gene calls are TRBV19 and TRBJ2-3, with D possibly being TRBD1 (7 bases). The sequenced sample was peripheral blood. For the CDR3, the DNA is TGTGCCAGTAGAAACCCAGGGGGGTCTGGCACAGATACGCAGTATTTT. It codes for CASRNPGGSGTDTQYF.